This T cell receptor beta chain was sequenced during a study of Graves' ophthalmopathy and Graves' hyperthyroidism (dated by TCRdb to 2017 to 2018). Looking at the study overall: Peripheral blood was collected at initial diagnosis, prior to any treatment. TCR beta repertoire signatures were used to distinguish Graves' ophthalmopathy from Graves' hyperthyroidism and to predict progression to ophthalmopathy. In total, over 130 blood samples were TCR-sequenced: 43 ophthalmopathy, 75 hyperthyroidism and some 17 hyperthyroidism-to-ophthalmopathy patients. A discovery set of 95 to 100 patients (roughly 41 ophthalmopathy, under 65 stable hyperthyroidism) was enrolled to explore V-J signatures distinguishing ophthalmopathy from hyperthyroidism. For independent validation, a separate cohort was made up of roughly 19 hyperthyroidism patients plus 17 patients who later progressed from hyperthyroidism to ophthalmopathy. T-cell repertoires of thyroid tissue and blood were compared in several hyperthyroidism patients. Following sample collection, hyperthyroidism patients were given methimazole at a starting dose of 30 mg daily, and ophthalmopathy patients were given high-dose intravenous methylprednisolone. On the study overall, not on this receptor specifically: The 13-signature model separated ophthalmopathy from stable hyperthyroidism with 85% to 90% sensitivity and just under 84% specificity in cross-validation, and 80%/75% in the test set. Sample size was not predetermined statistically, and investigators were not blinded to group allocation. Most of the expanded thyroid clonotypes with a frequency above 0.001 were also detected in blood, and it was suggested that the thyroid immune response may be reflected by blood repertoires. In validation, the model predicted ophthalmopathy progression with about 70% sensitivity and approximately 78% specificity; some twelve predicted patients were CT-confirmed with GO in a median of approximately six months.

Ophthalmopathy patients were characterized by moderately to severely active disease, a Clinical Activity Score of at least 3, a NOSPECS grade of at least 4, and a disease duration under 3 months. Patients with other autoimmune diseases, uncontrolled infections, pregnancy or lactation were excluded from the study. Clinical symptoms, serum thyroxine, TRAb, thyroid ultrasound and orbital computed tomography formed the basis of the diagnosis. PBMCs were isolated from 8 to 10 ml of fresh peripheral blood by Ficoll-Paque density gradient centrifugation. Total RNA was extracted using Trizol reagent, and RNA quality was checked on an Agilent 2100 Bioanalyzer. Spanning cysteine to phenylalanine, the CDR3 consists of 10 amino acids. The DNA shown is the 30-base CDR3, in frame from base 1. The CDR1 and CDR2 encoded by the germline V gene (reference sequence) are MNHEY and SMNVEV. V is shortened by 9 bases, J by 5 bases, and the region joining them spans 8 bases.

For repertoire sequencing, the TCR beta CDR3 regions were amplified from RNA transcripts. A first-round RT-PCR used HTBI primers with the Qiagen OneStep RT-PCR kit, followed by a second-round multiplex PCR, size selection and purification. Libraries were sequenced paired-end with 100 bp reads on an Illumina HiSeq2000. In the paper's pipeline: SOAPnuke was used to process the reads, throwing out any read that had adapters, had uncalled bases, had a mean Phred below 15, or lacked an exact constant-primer or identifier match. COPE v1.2.5 was used to merge high-quality paired reads. Each unique nucleotide sequence was defined as a clonotype, and clonotypes were aligned to IMGT TRB V, D and J references with MiTCR v1.1. Only V-J combinations with frequency above 0.0001 were analysed, covering approximately 99% of repertoires. For each V-J combination, a TCR clonal expansion and chaos score was defined as the ratio of F50 clonal expansion to chaos observed in the TCRdist matrix. Welch's t-statistics and random forest were used to narrow the features down to 13 V-J combinations, which were then fed into a naive Bayes classifier. Thyroid-blood repertoire similarity was quantified with the Morisita-Horn index. TCRdb reran the public reads through fastp at Q25 and MiXCR, keeping productive beta chains. When rows share a CDR3 protein, they turn into one entry using the most common DNA and genes. The V and J calls and clone size come from TCRdb's table, not from the authors' own analysis. The sample includes about 40,000 distinct CDR3 sequences, with under 65% observed a single time. The ten biggest clones cover less than 20% of the sample.

This clonotype was observed at least ten times. Its antigen specificity is not known. Base qualities are not recorded, but no much larger clone differs from it by a single base. The sequenced sample was peripheral blood. Recombination joined TRBV27 with TRBJ2-7; the D gene lacks a confident call. This TCR was recovered from an adult man with Graves' ophthalmopathy. Read as DNA, the sequence is TGTGCCAGACCGCATGACGAGCAGTACTTC. Protein translation: CARPHDEQYF.